This TCR beta chain was profiled in a study of blood T cell repertoires in COVID-19. The overall study: Collection of acute and convalescent COVID-19 samples took place in the United States, Italy and Spain. T cells, B-cell-depleted T cells, or PBMCs provided the cDNA or gDNA that served as material.

Trimming pared 2 bases from V and 7 bases from J, leaving 14 bases between. The CDR3 length is 14 residues. CDR1 and CDR2 (germline): MNHEY, SVGEGT. Original methodology: Scientists estimated how many nucleated cells there were by amplifying reference gene primers. The assay was immunoSEQ multiplex PCR, and TCRdb's table has in-frame clones only and misses some. V and J calls and clone size are as listed in that table; D and trimming were resolved from the DNA. The table lists 330,000 or so clones, 87% of them singletons, with 7.5% to 10% in the top ten. While infection was still active, Seattle patients were enrolled and then followed longitudinally.

The sample consisted of peripheral blood. This sequence originates from a man aged 25-40 years with COVID-19, enrolled during active disease. This chain uses TRBV6-2 or TRBV6-3 with TRBJ1-1; a possible D gene is TRBD1 (6 bases). Here the CDR3 reads CASSYTGQYLEAFF. CDR3 DNA sequence: TGTGCCAGCAGTTACACTGGACAGTATCTTGAAGCTTTCTTT.